This paragraph covers one T cell receptor beta chain sequence. This entry is derived from a study of blood T cell repertoires in COVID-19. Study-level background: T cells, B-cell-depleted T cells, or PBMCs provided the cDNA or gDNA that served as material.

Profiled with immunoSEQ multiplex PCR; TCRdb holds only in-frame clones, not every one. Of 100,000 to 120,000 clones in the sample, 85% were seen once. Unmatched junction bases numbered 14, after V lost 7 bases and J lost 5 bases. This CDR3 has 15 amino acids. Germline CDR1 and CDR2: WSHSY and SAAADI. Sample: peripheral blood. The receptor comes from a man in his fifties or sixties with acute or convalescent COVID-19. The chain links TRBV10-2 to TRBJ2-7, with TRBD2 matching 7 bases. The CDR3 DNA follows: TGCGCCAGCATCCCCTCCAGCGGGATTTATGACGAGCAGTACTTC. Its protein is CASIPSSGIYDEQYF.